One and the same sample provided the 5 T cell receptor beta chains below, sequenced in a study of blood T cells in healthy people across ages. Primed by a sample-barcoded 5' primer and a J-beta primer mix, a second PCR proceeded for 7 to 11 cycles. TCRdb analysed the 5' RACE reads with MiXCR anew, one entry per CDR3 protein. The sample comprises about a million distinct CDR3 sequences, roughly half of which are singletons, and 20% to 25% rests with the top ten. The material sequenced was blood. These receptor sequences come from a woman aged 55-69 years in good health.

The chain is built from TRBV3-1 and TRBJ2-7; D is possibly TRBD2 (6 bases). Germline loops: CDR1 LGHDT, CDR2 YNNKEL (reference sequence). This CDR3 region has 16 residues. Trimming removed 4 bases at V and 4 bases at J, with 20 bases between. CDR3 in amino acids: CASSPGIAANAYEQYF. The CDR3 coding sequence is TGTGCCAGCAGCCCGGGCATAGCGGCCAACGCGTACGAGCAGTACTTC.

The chain links TRBV30 to TRBJ2-1; 11 bases fit TRBD2. Germline CDR1 and CDR2: GTSNPN and SVGIG (reference sequence). The CDR3 extends over 15 amino acids. V lost 3 bases to trimming and J lost 3 bases; unmatched junction nucleotides: 4. Written as DNA, the CDR3 is TGTGCCTGGAGGGGGACTAGCGGTAGCTACAATGAGCAGTTCTTC. Translated: CAWRGTSGSYNEQFF. The full variable domain, in which reference TRBV30 and TRBJ2-1 provide the parts outside the CDR3, is SQTIHQWPATLVQPVGSPLSLECTVEGTSNPNLYWYRQAAGRGLQLLFYSVGIGQISSEVPQNLSASRPQDRQFILSSKKLLLSDSGFYLCAWRGTSGSYNEQFFGPGTRLTVL.

The J gene is TRBJ2-7, the V gene TRBV30, with unresolved D. The CDR3 covers 14 residues. Trimming stripped 2 bases from V and 1 base from J, with 12 bases between. Per the germline V gene, CDR1 is GTSNPN and CDR2 is SVGIG (reference sequence). Here the CDR3 reads CAWSKGAPSYEQYF. In nucleotides, the CDR3 is TGTGCCTGGAGTAAGGGTGCGCCTTCCTACGAGCAGTACTTC.

The V and J genes are TRBV5-5 and TRBJ1-4, with 8 bases fitting TRBD1. The CDR3 runs to 14 residues. The ends lost 4 bases at V and 8 bases at J; junction bases unmatched: 7. CDR1 is SGHKS, CDR2 YYEKEE, per germline (reference sequence). DNA of the CDR3: TGTGCCAGCAGCGTCAGGGGGCTGGGCGAAAAACTGTTTTTT. Amino acids: CASSVRGLGEKLFF.

This clonotype was seen more than once but under ten times. V and J are TRBV7-8 and TRBJ2-3; the D is unclear. Germline lookup yields CDR1 SGHVS and CDR2 FQNEAQ. Trimming took 5 bases from V and 1 from J, leaving 13 bases between them. The CDR3 spans 15 residues. The CDR3 nucleotides are TGTGCCAGCAGCCCGACTTCAACCGGCACAGATACGCAGTATTTT. Amino acid sequence: CASSPTSTGTDTQYF.